The next 2 T cell receptor beta chains were all read from a single sample in a study of shared clonotypes between healthy human individuals. Some clones are missing from TCRdb's copy, which holds only in-frame ones; the method was immunoSEQ multiplex PCR. Found here are around 2,100,000 clones, about 95% of them singletons; the top ten hold under 1.5%. Naive-designated CD8 cells lacked CD45RO, were positively enriched for CCR7, and omitted terminally differentiated effector memory CD45RA+ cells. Sequenced sample: naive CD8+ T cells sorted from blood. These receptors were taken from a man aged 18 to 30 in good health.

The genes are TRBV28 and TRBJ1-2; TRBD1 agrees at 8 bases. Germline CDR1 and CDR2: MDHEN and SYDVKM. V lost 2 bases to trimming and J lost 12 bases; unmatched junction nucleotides: 29. CDR3 size: 20 residues. CDR3 sequence: CASSLDAIETGDVSGESHTF. The CDR3 bases are TGTGCCAGCAGTTTAGATGCAATCGAGACAGGGGACGTTTCAGGGGAGTCGCACACCTTC.

V gene TRBV5-5 combines with J gene TRBJ2-7; possible D gene TRBD1, 5 bases. V dropped 0 bases and J dropped 0 bases, with 16 bases sitting between them. The germline CDR1 and CDR2 sequences are SGHKS and YYEKEE (reference sequence). The CDR3 extends over 17 amino acids. The CDR3 spells CASSLALMTAYSYEQYF. The CDR3 nucleotides read TGTGCCAGCAGCTTGGCCTTGATGACAGCCTACTCCTACGAGCAGTACTTC.